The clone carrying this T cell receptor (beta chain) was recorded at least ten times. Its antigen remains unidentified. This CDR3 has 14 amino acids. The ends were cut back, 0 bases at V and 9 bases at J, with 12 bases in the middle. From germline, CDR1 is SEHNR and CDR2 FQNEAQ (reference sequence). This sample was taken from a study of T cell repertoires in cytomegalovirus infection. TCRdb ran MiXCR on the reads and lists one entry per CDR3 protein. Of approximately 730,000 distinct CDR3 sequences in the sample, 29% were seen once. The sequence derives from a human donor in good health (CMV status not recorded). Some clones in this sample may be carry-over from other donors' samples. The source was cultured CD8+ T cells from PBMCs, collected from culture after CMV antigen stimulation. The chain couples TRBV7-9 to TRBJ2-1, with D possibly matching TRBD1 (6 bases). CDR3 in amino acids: CASSLARRGGEQFF. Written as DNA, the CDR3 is TGTGCCAGCAGCTTAGCGCGTAGAGGGGGTGAGCAGTTCTTC.